This T cell receptor beta chain was captured by sequencing in a study of cytomegalovirus exposure and HLA in healthy donors. The PCR made use of 60 Vbeta and 13 Jbeta primers. Repertoires were generated with immunoSEQ multiplex PCR, while TCRdb's copy carries only in-frame clones and drops some. The sample contains 150,000 to 200,000 clones, over 70% of which appear only once. Germline CDR1 reads SNHLY; CDR2 reads FYNNEI. This CDR3 spans 13 amino acids. Trimming removed 6 bases from V and 8 bases from J; junction bases left unmatched: 6. Specimen: PBMCs. The TCR sequence derives from a woman between 18 and 29 years old in good health and CMV-seropositive. This rearrangement joins TRBV2 to TRBJ2-4, with 8 bases aligning to TRBD2. The CDR3 reads CASSPTGGDIQYF. The CDR3 nucleotides read TGTGCCAGCAGCCCGACGGGGGGGGACATTCAGTACTTC.